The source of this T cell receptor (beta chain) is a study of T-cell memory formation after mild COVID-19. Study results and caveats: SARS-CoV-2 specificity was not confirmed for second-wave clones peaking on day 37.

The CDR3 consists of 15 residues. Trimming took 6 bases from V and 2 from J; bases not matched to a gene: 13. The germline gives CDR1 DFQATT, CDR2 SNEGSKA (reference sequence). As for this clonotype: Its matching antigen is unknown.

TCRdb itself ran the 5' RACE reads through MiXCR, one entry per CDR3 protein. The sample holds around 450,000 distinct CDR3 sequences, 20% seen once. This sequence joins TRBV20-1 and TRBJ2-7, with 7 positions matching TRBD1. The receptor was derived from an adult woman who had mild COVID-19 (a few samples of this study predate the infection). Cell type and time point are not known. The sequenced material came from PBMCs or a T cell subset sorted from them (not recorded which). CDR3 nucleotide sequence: TGCAGTGCGGGCGCTAAGGGGGCTTCCACCTACGAGCAGTACTTC. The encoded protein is CSAGAKGASTYEQYF.